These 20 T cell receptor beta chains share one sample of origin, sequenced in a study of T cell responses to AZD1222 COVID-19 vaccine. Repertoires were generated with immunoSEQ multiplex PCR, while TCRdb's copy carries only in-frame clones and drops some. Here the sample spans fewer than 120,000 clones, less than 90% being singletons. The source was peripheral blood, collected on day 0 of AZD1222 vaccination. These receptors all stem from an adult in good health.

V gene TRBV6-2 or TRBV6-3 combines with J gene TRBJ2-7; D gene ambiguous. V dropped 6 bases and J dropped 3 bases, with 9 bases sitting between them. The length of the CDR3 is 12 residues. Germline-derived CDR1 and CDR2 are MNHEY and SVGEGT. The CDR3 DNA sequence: TGTGCCAGCAGCGACCCAGACTACGAGCAGTACTTC. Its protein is CASSDPDYEQYF.

CDR3 DNA: TGTGCCAGCAGCATTCGGGGGAGGGAGCCACTACGGCGCGAGCAGTACTTC. Translating gives CASSIRGREPLRREQYF. The chain carries TRBV13 and TRBJ2-7; 7 nucleotides match TRBD2. Germline CDR1 and CDR2: PRHDT and FYEKMQ (reference sequence). The CDR3 sequence is 17 residues long. Trimming removed 5 bases from V and 6 bases from J; junction bases left unmatched: 19. Using reference TRBV13 and TRBJ2-7 for the parts outside the CDR3, the full variable domain is AAGVIQSPRHLIKEKRETATLKCYPIPRHDTVYWYQQGPGQDPQFLISFYEKMQSDKGSIPDRFSAQQFSDYHSELNMSSLELGDSALYFCASSIRGREPLRREQYFGPGTRLTVT.

DNA of the CDR3: TGCGCCAGCAGCTTGGACGGAGGGGCGTCCTACAATGAGCAGTTCTTC. Protein: CASSLDGGASYNEQFF. The chain employs TRBV5-1 and TRBJ2-1; D is perhaps TRBD2 (6 bases). With 0 bases removed from V and 1 base from J, the gap between germline ends came to 11 bases. Germline values: CDR1 SGHRS, CDR2 YFSETQ. This CDR3 has 16 residues.

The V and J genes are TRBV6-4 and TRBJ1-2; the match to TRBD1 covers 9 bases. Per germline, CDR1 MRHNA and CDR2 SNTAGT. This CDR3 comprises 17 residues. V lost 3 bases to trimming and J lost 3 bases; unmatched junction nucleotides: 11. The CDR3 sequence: CASSEDPGTGSHYGYTF. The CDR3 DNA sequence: TGTGCCAGCAGTGAAGACCCTGGGACAGGGAGTCACTATGGCTACACCTTC.

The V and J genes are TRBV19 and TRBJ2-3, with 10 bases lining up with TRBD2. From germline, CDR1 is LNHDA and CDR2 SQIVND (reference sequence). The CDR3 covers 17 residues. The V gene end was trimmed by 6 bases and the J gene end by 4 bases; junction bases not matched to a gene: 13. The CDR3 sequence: CASSPGGASGSADTQYF. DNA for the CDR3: TGTGCCAGTAGCCCCGGGGGGGCTAGCGGGAGTGCAGATACGCAGTATTTT. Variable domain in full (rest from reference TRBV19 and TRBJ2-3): DGGITQSPKYLFRKEGQNVTLSCEQNLNHDAMYWYRQDPGQGLRLIYYSQIVNDFQKGDIAEGYSVSREKKESFPLTVTSAQKNPTAFYLCASSPGGASGSADTQYFGPGTRLTVL.

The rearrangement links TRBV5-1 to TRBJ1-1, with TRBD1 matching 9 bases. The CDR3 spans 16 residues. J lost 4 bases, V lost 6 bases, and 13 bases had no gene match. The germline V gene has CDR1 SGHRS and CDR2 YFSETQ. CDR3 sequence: CASNSGQGRGTTEAFF. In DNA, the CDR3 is TGCGCCAGCAATAGTGGACAGGGGAGAGGTACCACTGAAGCTTTCTTT.

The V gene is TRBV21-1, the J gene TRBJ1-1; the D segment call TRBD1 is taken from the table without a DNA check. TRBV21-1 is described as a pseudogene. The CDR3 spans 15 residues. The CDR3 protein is CASSKRDRVHTEAFF. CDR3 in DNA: TGTGCCAGCAGCAAAAGGGACAGGGTGCACACTGAAGCTTTCTTT.

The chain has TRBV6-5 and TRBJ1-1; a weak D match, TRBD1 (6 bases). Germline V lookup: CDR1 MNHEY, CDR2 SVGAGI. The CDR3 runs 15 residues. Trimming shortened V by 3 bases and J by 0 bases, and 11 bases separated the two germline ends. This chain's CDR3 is CASSYGQSMNTEAFF. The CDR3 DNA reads TGTGCCAGCAGTTATGGACAGTCAATGAACACTGAAGCTTTCTTT.

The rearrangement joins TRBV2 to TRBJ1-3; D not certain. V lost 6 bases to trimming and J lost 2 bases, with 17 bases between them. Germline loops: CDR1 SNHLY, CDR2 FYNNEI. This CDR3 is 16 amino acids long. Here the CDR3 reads CASRRAARSTGNTIYF. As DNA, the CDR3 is TGTGCCAGCAGACGCGCGGCCAGGTCAACTGGAAACACCATATATTTT.

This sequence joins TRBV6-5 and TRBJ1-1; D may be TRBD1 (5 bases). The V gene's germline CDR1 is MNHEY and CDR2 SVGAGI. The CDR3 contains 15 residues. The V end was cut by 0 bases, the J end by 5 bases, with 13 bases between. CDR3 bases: TGTGCCAGCAGTTACTCAAATCAAGGGGATACTGAAGCTTTCTTT. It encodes CASSYSNQGDTEAFF.

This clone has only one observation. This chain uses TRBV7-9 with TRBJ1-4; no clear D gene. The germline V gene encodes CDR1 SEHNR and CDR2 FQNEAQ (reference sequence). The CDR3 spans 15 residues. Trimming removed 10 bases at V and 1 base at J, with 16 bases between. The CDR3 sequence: CATTQLARTNEKLFF. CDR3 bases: TGTGCCACCACGCAGTTGGCGCGAACTAATGAAAAACTGTTTTTT.

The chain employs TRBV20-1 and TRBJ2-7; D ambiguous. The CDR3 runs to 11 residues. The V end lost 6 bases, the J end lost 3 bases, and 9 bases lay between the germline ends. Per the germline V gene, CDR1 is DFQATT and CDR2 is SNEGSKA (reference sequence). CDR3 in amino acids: CSAIGIYEQYF. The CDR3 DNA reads TGCAGTGCGATCGGAATCTACGAGCAGTACTTC.

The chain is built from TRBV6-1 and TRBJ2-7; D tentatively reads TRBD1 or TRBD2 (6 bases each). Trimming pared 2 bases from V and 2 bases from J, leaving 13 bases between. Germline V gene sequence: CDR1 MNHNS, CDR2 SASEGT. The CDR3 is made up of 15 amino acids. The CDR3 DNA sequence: TGTGCCAGCAGTGAATCAAGGGGGGTCCCCTACGAGCAGTACTTC. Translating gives CASSESRGVPYEQYF.

CDR3 sequence (DNA): TGTGCCAGCAGTTTTTCAGGGGGCGGCACAGATACGCAGTATTTT. It codes for CASSFSGGGTDTQYF. The rearrangement links TRBV27 to TRBJ2-3, with TRBD1 matching over 8 bases. In germline, CDR1 is MNHEY, CDR2 SMNVEV (reference sequence). Trimming removed 3 bases from V and 1 base from J; junction bases left unmatched: 3. The CDR3 covers 15 residues.

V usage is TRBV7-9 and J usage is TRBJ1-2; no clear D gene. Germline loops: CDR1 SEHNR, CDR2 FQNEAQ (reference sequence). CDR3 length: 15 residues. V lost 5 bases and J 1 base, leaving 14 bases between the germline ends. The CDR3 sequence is CASSPFVGDNYGYTF. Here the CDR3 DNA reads TGTGCCAGCAGCCCCTTTGTAGGAGATAACTATGGCTACACCTTC.

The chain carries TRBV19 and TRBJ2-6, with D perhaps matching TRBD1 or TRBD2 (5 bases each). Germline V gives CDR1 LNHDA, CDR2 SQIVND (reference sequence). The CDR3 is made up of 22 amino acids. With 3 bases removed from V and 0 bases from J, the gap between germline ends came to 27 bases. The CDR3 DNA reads TGTGCCAGTAGTATCAGAGCGCCGGGTCCGGGACGGGGTTTCTCTGGGGCCAACGTCCTGACTTTC. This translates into CASSIRAPGPGRGFSGANVLTF.

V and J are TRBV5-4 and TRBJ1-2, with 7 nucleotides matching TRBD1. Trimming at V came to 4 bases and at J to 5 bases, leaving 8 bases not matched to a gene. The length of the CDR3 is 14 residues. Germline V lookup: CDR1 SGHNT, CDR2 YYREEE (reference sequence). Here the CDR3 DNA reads TGTGCCAGCAGCCCGCGAGGGGGCGATTATGGCTACACCTTC. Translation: CASSPRGGDYGYTF. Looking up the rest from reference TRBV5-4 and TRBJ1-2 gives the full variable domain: ETGVTQSPTHLIKTRGQQVTLRCSSQSGHNTVSWYQQALGQGPQFIFQYYREEENGRGNFPPRFSGLQFPNYSSELNVNALELDDSALYLCASSPRGGDYGYTFGSGTRLTVV.

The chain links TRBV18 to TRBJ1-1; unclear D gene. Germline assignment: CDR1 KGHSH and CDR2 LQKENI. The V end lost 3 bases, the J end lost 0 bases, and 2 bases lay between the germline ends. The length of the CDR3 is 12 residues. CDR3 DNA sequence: TGTGCCAGCTCACCCATGAACACTGAAGCTTTCTTT. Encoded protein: CASSPMNTEAFF.

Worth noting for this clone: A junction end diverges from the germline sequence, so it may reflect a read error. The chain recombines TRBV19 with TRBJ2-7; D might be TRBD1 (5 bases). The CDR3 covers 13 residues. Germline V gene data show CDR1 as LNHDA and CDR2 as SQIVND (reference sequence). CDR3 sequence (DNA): TGTGCCAGTAGTATAGGACAGTCCTACGAGCAGTATTTC. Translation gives CASSIGQSYEQYF. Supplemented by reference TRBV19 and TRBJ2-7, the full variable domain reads DGGITQSPKYLFRKEGQNVTLSCEQNLNHDAMYWYRQDPGQGLRLIYYSQIVNDFQKGDIAEGYSVSREKKESFPLTVTSAQKNPTAFYLCASSIGQSYEQYFGPGTRLTVT.

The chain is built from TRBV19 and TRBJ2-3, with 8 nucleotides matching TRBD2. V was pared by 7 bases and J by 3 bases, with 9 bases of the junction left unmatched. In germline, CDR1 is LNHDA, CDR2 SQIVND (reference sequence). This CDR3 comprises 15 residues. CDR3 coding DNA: TGTGCCAGTACCCCGGTCAGCGGGAGAACAGATACGCAGTATTTT. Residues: CASTPVSGRTDTQYF.